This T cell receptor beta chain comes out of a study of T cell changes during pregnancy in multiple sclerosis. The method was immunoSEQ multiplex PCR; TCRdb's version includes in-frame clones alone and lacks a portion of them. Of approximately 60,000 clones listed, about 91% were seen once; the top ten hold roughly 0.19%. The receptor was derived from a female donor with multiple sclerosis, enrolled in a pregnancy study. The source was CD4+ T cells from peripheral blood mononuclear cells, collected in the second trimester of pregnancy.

CDR3 DNA: TGTGCCAGCAGCTTAGAGGGGGGGCTATCGGATACGCAGTATTTT. This sequence encodes CASSLEGGLSDTQYF. This chain links TRBV7-8 with TRBJ2-3; TRBD2 might be the D (7 bases). The V end was cut by 1 base, the J end by 6 bases, with 14 bases between. The CDR3 is made up of 15 amino acids. Germline V gene lookup returns CDR1 SGHVS and CDR2 FQNEAQ.